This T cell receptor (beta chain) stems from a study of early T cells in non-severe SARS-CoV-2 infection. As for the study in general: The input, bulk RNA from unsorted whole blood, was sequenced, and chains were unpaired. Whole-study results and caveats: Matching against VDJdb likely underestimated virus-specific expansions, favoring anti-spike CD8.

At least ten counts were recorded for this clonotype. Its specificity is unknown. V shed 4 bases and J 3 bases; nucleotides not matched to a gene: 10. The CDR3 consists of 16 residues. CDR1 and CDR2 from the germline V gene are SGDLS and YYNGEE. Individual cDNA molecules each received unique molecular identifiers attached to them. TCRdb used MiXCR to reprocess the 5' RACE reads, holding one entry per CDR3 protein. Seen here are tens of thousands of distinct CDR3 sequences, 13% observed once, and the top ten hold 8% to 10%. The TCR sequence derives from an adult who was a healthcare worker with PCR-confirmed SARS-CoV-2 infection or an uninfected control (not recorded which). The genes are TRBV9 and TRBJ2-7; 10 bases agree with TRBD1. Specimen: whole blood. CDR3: CASSLRTGGIDYEQYF. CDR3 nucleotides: TGTGCCAGCAGCTTAAGGACAGGGGGGATCGACTACGAGCAGTACTTC.